These 2 T cell receptor beta chains came from one sample sequenced in a study of identical twins. Via MiXCR, TCRdb re-called the 5' RACE reads, giving one row per CDR3 protein. The data hold 300,000 to 400,000 distinct CDR3 sequences, with approximately 13% observed a single time. A further study also used this sample, focusing on yellow fever vaccine responses in identical twins.

Sequenced material: CD8+ T cells sorted from blood. These receptors all stem from a woman younger than 35 in good health.

This clonotype has just a few counts. The rearrangement uses TRBV10-2 and TRBJ2-7, with a weak D call TRBD2 (6 bases). Trimming removed 2 bases from V and 3 bases from J, with 8 bases in between. The CDR3 loop spans 13 amino acids. The V gene's germline CDR1 is WSHSY and CDR2 SAAADI. The CDR3 DNA follows: TGCGCCAGCAGTGAGGGGGGGAGCTACGAGCAGTACGTC. Its translation is CASSEGGSYEQYV.

The V gene is TRBV12-3 or TRBV12-4, the J gene TRBJ1-1; D is unclear. Trimming pared 2 bases from V and 7 bases from J, leaving 11 bases between. This CDR3 is 13 amino acids long. The CDR3 reads CASSLRAGGEAFF. CDR3 nucleotides: TGTGCCAGCAGTTTAAGGGCGGGCGGTGAAGCTTTCTTT.